This TCR beta chain was observed in a study of shared clonotypes between healthy human individuals (dated by TCRdb to 2020 to 2021). At the level of the whole study: Three men and two women, aged 18 to 49 years, made up the cohort. Per donor, leukapheresis produced somewhere between about 0.94 and 9.5 billion PBMCs. Libraries were prepared and TCR repertoires were sequenced by different laboratories using diverse techniques, in order to increase sequencing depth and limit assay-specific biases. For each donor, CD4 naive and CD4 memory were each given three plates, CD8 naive was given two plates, and CD8 memory was given one plate. Blood TCR repertoires of about 5 healthy adults were deeply sequenced to estimate repertoire size and the extent of clonotype sharing between individuals. Summary of the overall study and its limitations: Naive subsets generally had larger estimated clonotype richness than memory subsets. When several donors were compared, the shared fraction of clonotypes was 5% to 6.5% for naive CD4, 3% to 4% for naive CD8, about 2.4% for memory CD4, and roughly 0.4% for memory CD8. Only blood was sampled, and tissue TCR repertoires likely differ from those in blood. Pairwise subsampling indicated that sequencing depth was expected to affect the degree of clonotype sharing among donors. Rarefaction of sorted-subset datasets indicated incomplete sequencing despite the large sequencing depth. Compared with non-shared clonotypes, the clonotypes found in all four sorted-subset donors had higher generation probabilities. The small number of donors limited the genetic and exposure-history diversity represented.

Donors were healthy HIV-negative adults with no recently reported acute infections or vaccinations. Only Caucasian adults living in Nashville, Tennessee, USA were represented among the donors. CD4+ T cells were enriched by magnetic negative selection, after which naive cells were positively selected on CD45RA and the negative fraction was taken as the memory subset. After blood collection by leukapheresis, PBMCs were isolated using Ficoll-Histopaque density gradient centrifugation and then cryopreserved in the vapor phase of liquid nitrogen. Analytical flow cytometry was used to check the purity and quantity of each magnetically sorted T cell population. Genomic DNA was isolated from every sorted fraction and measured by UV absorbance on a Nanodrop 2000c. Reading the germline V gene gives CDR1 MNHNS and CDR2 SASEGT. Including the terminal cysteine and phenylalanine, the CDR3 comprises 12 residues. Only the CDR3 DNA is retained, 36 bases long and in frame from the first base. Trimming removed 6 bases from V and 6 bases from J, leaving 12 bases between the germline ends.

Details on this clone: There is no known antigen for this receptor. Nothing much larger sits one base from this clone, and base qualities are not available.

TCR CDR3 regions were amplified from genomic DNA by multiplex PCR using the deep immunoSEQ assay. Extracted genomic DNA from each cell subset was distributed evenly across all wells of several immunoSEQ 96-well plates, and each plate was treated as a replicate. For sorted subsets, about 200 ng genomic DNA, equal to tens of thousands of T cell genomes, was loaded into each replicate PCR. The purified libraries were quantified using a Qubit 3.0 fluorometer, sized with a Bioanalyzer 2100, and then quantified again using the KAPA Library Quantification kit. A separate single-read 150-cycle Illumina NextSeq 550 flow cell was used to sequence each immunoSEQ 96-well plate. The original pipeline was this. The immunoSEQ output contained only junctional sequences without quality scores, so filtering could not match that applied to full-length reads. To assign V/J genes and CDR3, sequences were annotated against IMGT germline references using PyIR, a Python wrapper for IgBLAST v1.9. Reads were removed for weak V/J assignments (E-value above 1e-6), missing CDR3, stop codons, out-of-frame junctions, or ambiguous translated residues. A V3J clonotype was defined by an identical inferred V gene, J gene, and CDR3 amino acid sequence. Percentage overlap between repertoires was computed as shared unique clonotypes divided by the size of the smaller repertoire. RTK rarefaction, the Chao1 estimator, and Recon v2.1 estimates of unobserved clonotypes were used to assess repertoire richness. Generation probabilities were computed with OLGA for all TCRbeta clonotypes obtained by the gDNA method from several donors. TCRdb obtained this table from immuneACCESS and retained in-frame rearrangements with V and J assigned. These tables miss some clones; where compared with another copy, unresolved V genes account for less than half of the shortfall, and the remainder is unexplained. D and trimming come from the DNA, and the V and J calls and clone size come from that table. For this sample there are 2 million to 2.5 million clones; 85% to 95% appear just once. The ten largest clones capture around 0.4% of the sample.

Material: naive CD4+ T cells from PBMCs. Per the publication, the cell subset or site label means: CD45RA+ positively selected. This receptor was obtained from a man younger than 30 in good health. Some clones in this sample may be carry-over from other donors' samples. The rearranged segments are TRBV6-1 and TRBJ2-7; the D gene identity is not certain. The CDR3 is CASSASVTEQYF. The nucleotide sequence is TGTGCCAGCAGCGCCTCCGTCACCGAGCAGTACTTC.